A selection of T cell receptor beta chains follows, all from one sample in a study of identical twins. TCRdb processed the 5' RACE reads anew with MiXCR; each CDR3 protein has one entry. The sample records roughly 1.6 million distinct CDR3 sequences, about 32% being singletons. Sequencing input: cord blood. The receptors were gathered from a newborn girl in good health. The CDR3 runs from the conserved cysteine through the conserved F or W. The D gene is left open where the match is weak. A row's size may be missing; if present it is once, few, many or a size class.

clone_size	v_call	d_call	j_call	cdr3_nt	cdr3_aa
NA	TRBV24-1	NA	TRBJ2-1	TGTGCCACCAGTGATCCGATGAAGGACAGCTACTACAATGAGCAGTTCTTC	CATSDPMKDSYYNEQFF
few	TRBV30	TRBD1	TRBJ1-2	TGTGCCTGGAGGGACAGGGGTTATGGCTACACCTTC	CAWRDRGYGYTF
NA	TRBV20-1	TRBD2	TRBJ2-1	TGCAGTGCTAGGGACCCCCGACTAGCGGGGGTCCACAATGAGCAGTTCTTC	CSARDPRLAGVHNEQFF
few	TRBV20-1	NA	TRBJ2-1	TGCAGTGCTAGATATGGGGGATATGAGCAGTTCTTC	CSARYGGYEQFF
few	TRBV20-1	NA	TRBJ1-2	TGCAGTGCTGGCCTCGGACGGTACTATGGCTACACCTTC	CSAGLGRYYGYTF
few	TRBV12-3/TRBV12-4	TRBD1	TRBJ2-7	TGTGCCAGCAGTTCCTGGGACAGGGGGTACGAGCAGTACTTC	CASSSWDRGYEQYF
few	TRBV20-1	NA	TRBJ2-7	TGCAGTGCTATCCCGGCCTCCTTCTACGAGCAGTACTTC	CSAIPASFYEQYF
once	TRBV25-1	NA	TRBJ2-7	TGTGCCAGCACTTTGGGTAATCAACACGAGCAGTACTTC	CASTLGNQHEQYF
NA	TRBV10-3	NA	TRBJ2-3	TGTGCCAGTAGCGCTAGCACAGATACGCGGTATTTT	CASSASTDTRYF
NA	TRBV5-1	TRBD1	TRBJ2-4	TGCGCCAGCAGCCTGACAGGGGGCACAAACATTCAGTACTTC	CASSLTGGTNIQYF
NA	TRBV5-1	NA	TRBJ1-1	TGCGCCAGCAGTGGGGGGATTCGGGCTGAAGCTTTCTTT	CASSGGIRAEAFF
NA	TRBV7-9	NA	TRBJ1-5	TGTGCCAGCAGCTCGTTCTGGGGTCAGCCCCAGCATTTT	CASSSFWGQPQHF
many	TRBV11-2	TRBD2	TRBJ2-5	TGTGCCAGCAGATTAGCGGGAGTGGAGACCCAGTACTTC	CASRLAGVETQYF
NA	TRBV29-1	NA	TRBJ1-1	TGCAGCGTTGGGGGGCGCACCATGAACACTGAAGCTTTCTTT	CSVGGRTMNTEAFF
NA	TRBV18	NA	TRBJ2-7	TGTGCCAGCTCACCAGCTGGGTCAGTTAGCGCCTACGAGCAGTACTTC	CASSPAGSVSAYEQYF
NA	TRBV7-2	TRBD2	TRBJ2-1	TGTGCCAGCAGGGCCGGGACTAGCGGGGGGTTCTCCTACAATGAGCAGTTCTTC	CASRAGTSGGFSYNEQFF
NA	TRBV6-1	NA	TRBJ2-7	TGTGCCAGCAGTGAAACAGGGCCTGCGTCCCAGTACTTC	CASSETGPASQYF
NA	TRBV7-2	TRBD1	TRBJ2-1	TGTGCCAGCAGCTTAGAGGGACAGGGAGGGAATGAGCAGTTCTTC	CASSLEGQGGNEQFF
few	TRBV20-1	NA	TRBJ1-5	TGCAGTGCTAGGCTAACAGGGATGGGTAGCAATCAGCCCCAGCATTTT	CSARLTGMGSNQPQHF
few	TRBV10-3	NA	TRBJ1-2	TGTGCCATCAGTGAACCGGGGCCTAACTATGGCTACACCTTC	CAISEPGPNYGYTF
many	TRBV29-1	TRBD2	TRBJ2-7	TGCAGCGTTGAAACTAGCGGGGGCGAATCCTACGAGCAGTACTTC	CSVETSGGESYEQYF
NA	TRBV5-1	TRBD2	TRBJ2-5	TGCGCCAGCAGCTCCACCTCCCCCGGACTAGCGGGACAAGAGACCCAGTACTTC	CASSSTSPGLAGQETQYF
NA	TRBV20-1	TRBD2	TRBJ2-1	TGCAGTGTGTCTAGCGGCTACAATGAGCAGTTCTTC	CSVSSGYNEQFF
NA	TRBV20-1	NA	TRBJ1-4	TGCAGTGCTAGAGGGACCGTTAGGCTCCTTAATGAAAAACTGTTTTTT	CSARGTVRLLNEKLFF
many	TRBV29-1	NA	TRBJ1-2	TGCAGCGTGATTGGTCGTCTGCAGGGGATTAACTATGGCTACACCTTC	CSVIGRLQGINYGYTF
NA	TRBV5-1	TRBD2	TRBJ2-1	TGCGCCAGCGCTCGCAGCGGGACGGGGTGGTTCTTC	CASARSGTGWFF
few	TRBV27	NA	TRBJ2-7	TGTGCCAGCAGACCCCGGGACCTCTACGAGCAGTACTTC	CASRPRDLYEQYF
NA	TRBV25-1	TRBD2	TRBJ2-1	TGTGCCAGCAGTGCTTATAGCGGGAGGTCCGGCAATGAGCAGTTCTTC	CASSAYSGRSGNEQFF
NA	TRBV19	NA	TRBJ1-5	TGTGCCAGTAGTTCGACACAAGATAGCAATCAGCCCCAGCATTTT	CASSSTQDSNQPQHF
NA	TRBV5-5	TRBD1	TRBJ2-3	TGTGCCAGCAGCGCCCACAGGGGGTTAGGGGTAAAAGATACGCAGTATTTT	CASSAHRGLGVKDTQYF
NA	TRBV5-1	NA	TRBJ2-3	TGCGCCAGCAGCTTGGCCGGACTGTGGGGGGCAACAGATACGCAGTATTTT	CASSLAGLWGATDTQYF
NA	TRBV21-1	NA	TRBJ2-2	TGTGCCAGCAGCTCCCCCCCGCTTCCGAACACCGGGGAGCTGTTTTTT	CASSSPPLPNTGELFF
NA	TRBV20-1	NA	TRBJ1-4	TGCAGTGCCCGCGAGACAGGAAATGAAAAACTGTTTTTT	CSARETGNEKLFF
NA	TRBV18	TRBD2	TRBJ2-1	TGTGCCAGCTCACCGCCGGGACTAGCGGGCGGCAATGAGCAGTTCTTC	CASSPPGLAGGNEQFF
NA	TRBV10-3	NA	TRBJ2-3	TGTGCCATCAGCCGGTTTAGCGCCCTTCGCACAGATACGCAGTATTTT	CAISRFSALRTDTQYF
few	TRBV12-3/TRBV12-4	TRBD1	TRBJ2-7	TGTGCCAGCAGCTGGGACAGGGTTCCCTACTACGAGCAGTACTTC	CASSWDRVPYYEQYF
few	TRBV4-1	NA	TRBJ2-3	TGCGCCAGCAGCCACGCCCCCCTAGAGGATACGCAGTATTTT	CASSHAPLEDTQYF
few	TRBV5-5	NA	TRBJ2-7	TGTGCCAGCAGCTTGGCGGCAGCTCTCTACGAGCAGTACTTC	CASSLAAALYEQYF
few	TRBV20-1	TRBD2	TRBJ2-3	TGCAGTGCTGTTAGCGGGAGACGCCCAGATACGCAGTATTTT	CSAVSGRRPDTQYF
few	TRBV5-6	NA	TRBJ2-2	TGTGCCAGCAGCTTGGCGGGTTTGCAGACGAACACCGGGGAGCTGTTTTTT	CASSLAGLQTNTGELFF
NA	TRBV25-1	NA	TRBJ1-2	TGTGCCAGCAGTGAAACAGGGTTTTTTGGCTACACCTTC	CASSETGFFGYTF